This T cell receptor beta chain was sequenced in a study of T-cell reconstitution after alpha-beta-depleted transplantation in children. TCRbeta library construction was performed incorporating unique molecular identifiers. MiXCR, run by TCRdb on the PCR reads, gives a single entry per CDR3 protein. Of about 610,000 distinct CDR3 sequences listed, about 10% are singletons. Unmatched junction bases numbered 11, after V lost 3 bases and J lost 4 bases. Germline CDR1 is DFQATT and CDR2 is SNEGSKA (reference sequence). The CDR3 has 15 residues. This clonotype was seen repeatedly, ten times or more. Specimen: PBMCs from the stem cell graft donor, collected from the stem cell graft. The receptor comes from a human donor who donated a stem cell graft to a child with acute myeloid leukemia. The chain recombines TRBV20-1 with TRBJ1-1; 7 nucleotides agree with TRBD1. The CDR3 is CSARASNAGGTEAFF. In nucleotides, the CDR3 is TGCAGTGCTAGGGCATCCAACGCAGGGGGCACTGAAGCTTTCTTT.